These 18 T cell receptor beta chains share one sample of origin, sequenced in a study of T cell responses to AZD1222 COVID-19 vaccine. Data came from immunoSEQ multiplex PCR; TCRdb stores just in-frame clones and leaves some out. The repertoire holds 100,000 to 150,000 clones, with roughly 90% as singletons. The starting material was peripheral blood, obtained on day 0 of AZD1222 vaccination. The receptors come from an adult in good health.

This clone was seen just once. The chain links TRBV10-1 to TRBJ1-5; 7 nucleotides align to TRBD1. With 2 bases clipped from V and 5 bases from J, the junction kept 6 bases outside the gene matches. The germline gives CDR1 WNHNN, CDR2 SYGVQD (reference sequence). This CDR3 has 15 amino acids. The DNA of the CDR3 is TGCGCCAGCAGTGAGGGAAGGGGGCCTTATCAGCCCCAGCATTTT. It codes for CASSEGRGPYQPQHF.

The J gene is TRBJ1-5, the V gene TRBV2, with D possibly TRBD1 on 5 matching bases. The CDR3 totals 18 residues. V lost 2 bases and J lost 1, with 18 bases in between. Germline lookup yields CDR1 SNHLY and CDR2 FYNNEI. The CDR3 DNA follows: TGTGCCAGCAGTGAATGGGCGGGACTCGCGGGAAGCAATCAGCCCCAGCATTTT. Translated, it gives CASSEWAGLAGSNQPQHF.

This clone showed up just once. This chain joins TRBV10-3 and TRBJ1-4, with 8 positions matching TRBD1. The germline V gene encodes CDR1 ENHRY and CDR2 SYGVKD. V shed 6 bases, J shed 5 bases, and the junction held 5 bases outside the gene matches. The CDR3 has 14 residues. The chain's CDR3 is CAISSGTGNEKLFF. CDR3 in DNA: TGTGCCATCAGCTCCGGGACAGGAAATGAAAAACTGTTTTTT.

The genes are TRBV9 and TRBJ2-1, with 11 bases matching TRBD1. The CDR3 covers 16 residues. In germline, CDR1 is SGDLS, CDR2 YYNGEE. Trimming took 0 bases from V and 7 from J; bases not matched to a gene: 6. This chain's CDR3 is CASSVGGQGAPNEQFF. In DNA form, the CDR3 reads TGTGCCAGCAGCGTAGGTGGACAGGGGGCGCCTAATGAGCAGTTCTTC.

This sequence joins TRBV2 and TRBJ2-2, with D perhaps TRBD1 or TRBD2 (6 bases each). Germline-derived CDR1 and CDR2 are SNHLY and FYNNEI. Trimming left V 3 bases short and J 6 bases short, with 14 bases between. The CDR3 sequence is 15 residues long. CDR3 DNA sequence: TGTGCCAGCAGTGAGGGGGCTAGCGTGGCCGGGGAGCTGTTTTTT. This codes for CASSEGASVAGELFF.

The chain uses TRBV6-5 and TRBJ1-2, with 7 positions matching TRBD1. This CDR3 is 13 amino acids long. The germline V gene encodes CDR1 MNHEY and CDR2 SVGAGI. V shed 2 bases and J 7 bases; nucleotides not matched to a gene: 4. The CDR3 is CASSYATGSGYTF. The DNA for the CDR3 is TGTGCCAGCAGTTACGCGACAGGGTCTGGCTACACCTTC.

V and J are TRBV21-1 and TRBJ2-3; the listed D gene, TRBD2, was not tested against the DNA. TRBV21-1 is a known pseudogene. The CDR3 is 16 amino acids. The CDR3 bases are TGTGCCAGCAGCAATGGACTAGCGGGTAGCACAGATACGCAGTATTTT. Protein sequence: CASSNGLAGSTDTQYF.

A few counts support this clone. The chain combines TRBV6-5 with TRBJ1-3; 8 nucleotides match TRBD1. V was pared by 10 bases and J by 5 bases, with 10 bases of the junction left unmatched. CDR1 is MNHEY and CDR2 is SVGAGI in the germline V gene. The CDR3 sequence is 14 residues long. The CDR3 loop is CAISDRGWRNTIYF. DNA of the CDR3: TGTGCCATCTCCGACAGGGGCTGGCGAAACACCATATATTTT.

In nucleotides, the CDR3 is TGTGCCAGCAGCACTTGGACTGATGCGAACACCATATATTTT. Translation: CASSTWTDANTIYF. This chain uses TRBV9 with TRBJ1-3; no clear D. Germline V gene lookup returns CDR1 SGDLS and CDR2 YYNGEE. There are 14 residues in the CDR3. V lost 4 bases to trimming and J lost 7 bases, with 15 bases between them.

CDR3 in amino acids: CASSYPPDTQYF. In nucleotides, the CDR3 is TGTGCCAGCAGCTACCCCCCAGATACGCAGTATTTT. The J gene is TRBJ2-3, the V gene TRBV7-9; D is unresolved. The CDR3 loop spans 12 amino acids. The V gene lost 4 bases and the J gene lost 4 bases, with 6 bases spanning the gap. CDR1 is SEHNR and CDR2 is FQNEAQ in the germline V gene (reference sequence).

The chain employs TRBV30 and TRBJ2-2; 13 nucleotides agree with TRBD2. The CDR3 spans 16 residues. CDR1 and CDR2 (germline): GTSNPN, SVGIG (reference sequence). Trimming cost V 7 bases and J 2 bases; bases outside gene matches: 7. The CDR3 region has the DNA TGTGCCTTCTGGACTAGCGGGAGTACTAACACCGGGGAGCTGTTTTTT. As protein: CAFWTSGSTNTGELFF.

The chain joins TRBV11-3 to TRBJ1-1; D gene ambiguous. The germline CDR1 and CDR2 sequences are SGHNT and YENEEA. The CDR3 has 13 amino acids. With 1 base removed from V and 4 bases from J, the gap between germline ends came to 7 bases. The CDR3 sequence is CASSLGTGTEAFF. In DNA, the CDR3 is TGTGCCAGCAGCTTAGGAACGGGCACTGAAGCTTTCTTT.

This chain links TRBV5-5 with TRBJ2-1; the match to TRBD1 covers 8 bases. This CDR3 comprises 20 residues. Trimming took 3 bases from V and 4 from J; bases not matched to a gene: 21. Germline V lookup: CDR1 SGHKS, CDR2 YYEKEE (reference sequence). The CDR3 nucleotides read TGTGCCAGCAGCTCCGTTTTCTTCGGGACAGGTCTGACCCGTTACAATGAGCAGTTCTTC. Its protein is CASSSVFFGTGLTRYNEQFF. Supplemented by reference TRBV5-5 and TRBJ2-1, the full variable domain reads DAGVTQSPTHLIKTRGQQVTLRCSPISGHKSVSWYQQVLGQGPQFIFQYYEKEERGRGNFPDRFSARQFPNYSSELNVNALLLGDSALYLCASSSVFFGTGLTRYNEQFFGPGTRLTVL.

The chain employs TRBV7-2 and TRBJ2-2; TRBD2 matches 7 bases. The length of the CDR3 is 15 residues. Germline CDR1 reads SGHTA; CDR2 reads FQGNSA. The J segment lost 0 bases and the V segment lost 7 bases, leaving 5 bases of the junction unmatched. CDR3 sequence (DNA): TGTGCCAGCATCAGAGCGGGGCCGAACACCGGGGAGCTGTTTTTT. Amino acids: CASIRAGPNTGELFF.

The V gene is TRBV28, the J gene TRBJ2-7; 9 positions agree with TRBD1. The V gene end was trimmed by 5 bases and the J gene end by 4 bases; junction bases not matched to a gene: 12. The CDR3 length is 16 residues. Germline V gives CDR1 MDHEN, CDR2 SYDVKM. The CDR3 DNA reads as TGTGCCAGCAGTCCCGTCGGACAGGGGTTTTTATACGAGCAGTACTTC. It specifies CASSPVGQGFLYEQYF.

The rearrangement uses TRBV13 and TRBJ2-1; 13 bases map to TRBD2. In germline, CDR1 is PRHDT, CDR2 FYEKMQ (reference sequence). CDR3 size: 17 residues. The junction had 10 bases not matched to a gene; V was cut back by 4 bases and J by 7 bases. CDR3 residues: CASSSPGTSGKVNEQFF. The DNA of the CDR3 is TGTGCCAGCAGCTCACCCGGGACTAGCGGGAAGGTAAATGAGCAGTTCTTC.

The J gene is TRBJ1-5, the V gene TRBV18; TRBD1 matches at 9 bases. CDR1 is KGHSH, CDR2 LQKENI, per germline. V lost 6 bases and J lost 1; bases outside the gene matches: 7. The CDR3 sequence is 16 residues long. CDR3 sequence (DNA): TGTGCCAGCTCGCCGGGACAGGGAGTGAGCAATCAGCCCCAGCATTTT. It yields the protein CASSPGQGVSNQPQHF.

The chain employs TRBV24-1 and TRBJ2-1; D is perhaps TRBD1 or TRBD2 (5 bases each). V shed 7 bases and J shed 1 base, with 16 bases lying between them. CDR1 and CDR2 from the germline V gene are KGHDR and SFDVKD. The CDR3 spans 16 residues. The CDR3 sequence is CATSRDVGGSYNEQFF. CDR3 in DNA: TGTGCCACCAGCAGGGACGTCGGCGGGTCCTACAATGAGCAGTTCTTC.